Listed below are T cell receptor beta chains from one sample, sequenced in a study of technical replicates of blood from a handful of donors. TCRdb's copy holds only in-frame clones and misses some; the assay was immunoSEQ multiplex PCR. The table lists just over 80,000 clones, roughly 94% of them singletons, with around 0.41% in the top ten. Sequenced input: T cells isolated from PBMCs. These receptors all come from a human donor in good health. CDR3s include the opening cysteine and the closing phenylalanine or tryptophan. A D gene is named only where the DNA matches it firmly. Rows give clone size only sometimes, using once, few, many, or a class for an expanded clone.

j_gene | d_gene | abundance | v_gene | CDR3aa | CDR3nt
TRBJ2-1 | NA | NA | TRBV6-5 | CASSGGHRSYNEQFF | TGTGCCAGCAGTGGGGGACATCGATCCTACAATGAGCAGTTCTTC
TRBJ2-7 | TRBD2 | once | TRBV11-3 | CASSSSGRKEGEQYF | TGTGCCAGCAGCTCTAGCGGAAGGAAGGAGGGGGAGCAGTACTTC
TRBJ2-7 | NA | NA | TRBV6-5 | CASSYSTGTVDYEQYF | TGTGCCAGCAGTTACTCTACCGGGACTGTTGACTACGAGCAGTACTTC
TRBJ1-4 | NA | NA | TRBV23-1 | CASSQSSEVLKLFF | TGCGCCAGCAGTCAATCATCAGAGGTCCTAAAACTGTTTTTT
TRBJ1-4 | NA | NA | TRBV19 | CASSISTAVNEKLFF | TGTGCCAGTAGTATTTCAACAGCGGTAAATGAAAAACTGTTTTTT
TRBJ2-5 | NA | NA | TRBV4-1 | CASSHGGTGETQYF | TGCGCCAGCAGCCATGGGGGGACGGGGGAGACCCAGTACTTC
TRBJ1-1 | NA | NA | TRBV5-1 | CASSFSNTEAFF | TGCGCCAGCAGCTTTAGTAACACTGAAGCTTTCTTT
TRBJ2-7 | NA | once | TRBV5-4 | CASSLDALEEQYF | TGTGCCAGCAGCTTGGACGCCCTCGAGGAGCAGTACTTC
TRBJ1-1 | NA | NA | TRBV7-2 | CASSLMGAREAFF | TGTGCCAGCAGCTTAATGGGGGCTCGTGAAGCTTTCTTT
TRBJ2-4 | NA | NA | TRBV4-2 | CASSQVLDLAKNIQYF | TGTGCCAGCAGCCAAGTACTAGACTTGGCCAAAAACATTCAGTACTTC
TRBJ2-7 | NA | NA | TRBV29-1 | CSVTISGSYEQYF | TGCAGCGTGACGATCAGCGGCTCCTACGAGCAGTACTTC
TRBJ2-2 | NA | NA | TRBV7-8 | CASSLTPYRQVVSGELFF | TGTGCCAGCAGCTTAACCCCTTACAGACAGGTGGTATCCGGGGAGCTGTTTTTT
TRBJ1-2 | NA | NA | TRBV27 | CASRCLLQYNYGYTF | TGTGCCAGCAGATGTTTGTTGCAGTATAACTATGGCTACACCTTC
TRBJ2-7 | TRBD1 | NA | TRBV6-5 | CASTMDRGNRYEQYF | TGTGCCAGCACAATGGACAGGGGAAATCGATACGAGCAGTACTTC
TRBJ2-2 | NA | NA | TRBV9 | CASSVVQGVGGELFF | TGTGCCAGCAGCGTAGTACAGGGTGTCGGCGGGGAGCTGTTTTTT
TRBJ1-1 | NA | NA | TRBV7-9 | CASSLAQQGAEAFF | TGTGCCAGCAGCTTAGCCCAACAGGGAGCGGAAGCTTTCTTT
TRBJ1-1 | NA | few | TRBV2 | CASKRQAEAFF | TGTGCCAGCAAGCGACAGGCTGAAGCTTTCTTT
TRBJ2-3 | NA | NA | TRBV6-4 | CASSAGADTDTQYF | TGTGCCAGCAGTGCGGGAGCAGATACAGATACGCAGTATTTT
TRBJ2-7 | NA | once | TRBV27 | CASTALGGESEQYF | TGTGCCAGTACCGCTTTAGGGGGGGAGTCGGAGCAGTACTTC
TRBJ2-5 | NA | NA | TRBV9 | CASSVTGGQETQYF | TGTGCCAGCAGCGTTACTGGCGGCCAAGAGACCCAGTACTTC
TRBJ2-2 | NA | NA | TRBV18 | CASSVLTGTNTGELFF | TGTGCCAGCTCAGTCTTGACAGGGACTAACACCGGGGAGCTGTTTTTT
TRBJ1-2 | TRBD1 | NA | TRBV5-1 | CASSLEAGGNYGYTF | TGCGCCAGCAGCTTGGAAGCAGGGGGAAACTATGGCTACACCTTC
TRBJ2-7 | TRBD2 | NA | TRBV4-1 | CASSFSGRNEEQYF | TGCGCCAGCAGCTTTAGCGGGAGGAATGAGGAGCAGTACTTC
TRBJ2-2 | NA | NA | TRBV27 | CASSYSITGELFF | TGTGCCAGCAGTTACTCAATCACCGGGGAGCTGTTTTTT
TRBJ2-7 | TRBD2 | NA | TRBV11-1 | CASSLSGGPYEQYF | TGTGCCAGCAGCCTTAGCGGGGGACCCTACGAGCAGTACTTC
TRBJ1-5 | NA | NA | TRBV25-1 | CASNQGSGQPQHF | TGTGCCAGCAATCAGGGGTCGGGTCAGCCCCAGCATTTT
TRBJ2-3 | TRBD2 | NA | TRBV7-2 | CASSHRTSGSPDTQYF | TGTGCCAGCAGCCACAGGACTAGCGGGAGTCCAGATACGCAGTATTTT
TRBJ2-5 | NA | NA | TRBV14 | CASSQGEAYGTQYF | TGTGCCAGCAGCCAAGGGGAGGCTTACGGGACCCAGTACTTC
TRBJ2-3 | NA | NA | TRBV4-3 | CASSQTGAFTDTQYF | TGCGCCAGCAGCCAGACAGGCGCCTTCACAGATACGCAGTATTTT
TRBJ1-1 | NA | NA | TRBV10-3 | CAISESGDIAEAFF | TGTGCCATCAGTGAGAGCGGGGATATCGCTGAAGCTTTCTTT
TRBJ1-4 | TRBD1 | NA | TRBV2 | CASVPGQGHEKLFF | TGTGCCAGCGTTCCGGGACAGGGTCACGAAAAACTGTTTTTT
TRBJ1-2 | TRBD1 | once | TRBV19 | CASSIGETGVGYTF | TGTGCCAGTAGTATTGGGGAGACAGGGGTTGGCTACACCTTC
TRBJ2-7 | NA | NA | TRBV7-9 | CASSLAAGALYEQYF | TGTGCCAGCAGCTTAGCGGCGGGGGCCCTCTACGAGCAGTACTTC
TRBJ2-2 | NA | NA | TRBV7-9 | CASSLLAGTGELFF | TGTGCCAGCAGCTTGTTGGCGGGAACCGGGGAGCTGTTTTTT
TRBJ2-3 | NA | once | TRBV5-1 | CASSPREKSTDTQYF | TGCGCCAGCAGCCCGCGGGAAAAGAGCACAGATACGCAGTATTTT
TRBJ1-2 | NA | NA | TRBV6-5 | CASSYSRTGSYTF | TGTGCCAGCAGTTACTCGAGGACCGGGAGCTACACCTTC
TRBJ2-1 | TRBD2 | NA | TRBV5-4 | CASSSSLAGVRGNEQFF | TGTGCCAGCAGCTCATCACTAGCGGGAGTAAGAGGCAATGAGCAGTTCTTC
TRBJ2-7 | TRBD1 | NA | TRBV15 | CATRDSSYEQYF | TGTGCCACAAGGGACAGCTCCTACGAGCAGTACTTC
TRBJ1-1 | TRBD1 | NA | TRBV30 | CACQWTGNPEAFF | TGTGCCTGTCAATGGACAGGCAACCCTGAAGCTTTCTTT
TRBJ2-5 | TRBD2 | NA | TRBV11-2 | CASSLGLAGGLATQYF | TGTGCCAGCAGCTTAGGACTAGCGGGAGGTCTGGCGACCCAGTACTTC
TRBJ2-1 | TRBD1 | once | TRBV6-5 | CASRDRYYNEQFF | TGTGCCAGCCGGGACAGGTATTACAATGAGCAGTTCTTC
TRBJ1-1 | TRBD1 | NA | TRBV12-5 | CASGLVQGESVRAFF | TGTGCTAGTGGTTTGGTACAGGGGGAGTCAGTGAGAGCTTTCTTT
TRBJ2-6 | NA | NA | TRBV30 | CALYSGANVLTF | TGTGCCTTGTACTCTGGGGCCAACGTCCTGACTTTC
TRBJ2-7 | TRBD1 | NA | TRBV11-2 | CASSPLKWDRGNEQYF | TGTGCCAGCAGCCCCCTAAAGTGGGACAGGGGCAACGAGCAGTACTTC
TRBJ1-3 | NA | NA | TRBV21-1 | CASSPNRRTDSGNTIYF | TGTGCCAGCAGCCCCAACAGACGAACTGACTCTGGAAACACCATATATTTT
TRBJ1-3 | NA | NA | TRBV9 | CASSVLSGDARPDGNTIYF | TGTGCCAGCAGCGTACTATCGGGGGACGCCCGACCCGACGGAAACACCATATATTTT
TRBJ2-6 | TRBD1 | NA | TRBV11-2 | CASSATGTGYFGANVLTF | TGTGCCAGCAGCGCCACCGGGACAGGGTACTTTGGGGCCAACGTCCTGACTTTC
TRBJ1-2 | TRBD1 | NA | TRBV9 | CASSARHRDRYGYTF | TGTGCCAGCAGCGCGAGACACCGGGACAGGTATGGCTACACCTTC
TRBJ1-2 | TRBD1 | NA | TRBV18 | CASSPGQGSYTF | TGTGCCAGCTCACCGGGACAGGGGAGCTACACCTTC
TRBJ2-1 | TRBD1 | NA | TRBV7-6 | CASSLFLDRGQYNEQFF | TGTGCCAGCAGCTTATTTCTCGATAGGGGACAGTACAATGAGCAGTTCTTC
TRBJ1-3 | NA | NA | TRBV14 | CASSQLRDYSGNTIYF | TGTGCCAGCAGCCAACTGAGGGACTACTCTGGAAACACCATATATTTT
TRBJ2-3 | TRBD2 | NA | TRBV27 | CASTKLAGAKDTQYF | TGTGCCAGCACCAAACTAGCGGGAGCGAAAGATACGCAGTATTTT
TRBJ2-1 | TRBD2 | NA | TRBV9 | CASSISGRYRDNEQFF | TGTGCCAGCAGCATTAGCGGGAGGTATAGGGACAATGAGCAGTTCTTC
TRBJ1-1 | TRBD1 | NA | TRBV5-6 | CASSLGAGQEIIEAFF | TGTGCCAGCAGCTTGGGGGCCGGACAGGAGATTATTGAAGCTTTCTTT
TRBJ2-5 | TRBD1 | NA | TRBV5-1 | CASSGTVQETQYF | TGCGCCAGCAGCGGGACAGTTCAAGAGACCCAGTACTTC
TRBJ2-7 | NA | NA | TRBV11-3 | CASSLGLTQQYF | TGTGCCAGCAGCTTGGGACTCACACAGCAGTACTTC
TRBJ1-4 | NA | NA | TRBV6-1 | CASSLGRWSNEKLFF | TGTGCCAGCAGTCTCGGCAGGTGGTCTAATGAAAAACTGTTTTTT
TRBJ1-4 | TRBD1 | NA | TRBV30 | CAWSVQGKLFF | TGTGCCTGGAGTGTACAGGGGAAACTGTTTTTT
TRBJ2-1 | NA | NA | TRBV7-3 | CASSLDFGGEQFF | TGTGCCAGCAGCTTGGACTTCGGCGGTGAGCAGTTCTTC
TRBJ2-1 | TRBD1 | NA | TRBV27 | CASSRDRLVNEQFF | TGTGCCAGCAGTCGGGACAGGTTGGTGAATGAGCAGTTCTTC